This T cell receptor beta chain appears in the sequencing data of a study of T cell repertoires in cytomegalovirus infection. As for the study in general: It can be stated that public TCR beta signatures indicated CMV infection as well as a matching HLA type. Study results and limitations: Cumulative public TCR beta family frequency identified carriers of CMV plus the relevant HLA. Dominating the ex vivo response were TCR beta clonotypes that were CMV-specific and HLA-C-restricted.

TCRdb analysed the reads with MiXCR anew, one entry per CDR3 protein. The sample yields around 70,000 distinct CDR3 sequences, 4% seen once. This clonotype was seen at least ten times. Its matching antigen is unknown. The clonotype was recovered from a human donor in good health (CMV status not recorded). Some clones in this sample may be carry-over from other donors' samples. Specimen: PBMCs.

CDR3 sequence (DNA): TGTGCCAGCAGTTTACCAGGGAGCGCAAAGGATACGCAGTATTTT. It codes for CASSLPGSAKDTQYF. This chain links TRBV12-3 or TRBV12-4 with TRBJ2-3, with D perhaps matching TRBD1 or TRBD2 (5 bases each). V gave up 2 bases and J gave up 6 bases, with 15 bases separating them. The CDR3 sequence is 15 residues long.